Following are 22 T cell receptor beta chains from one sample sequenced in a study of shared clonotypes between healthy human individuals. TCRdb's copy holds only in-frame clones and misses some; the assay was immunoSEQ multiplex PCR. The sample gives about 470,000 clones, about 76% of which show up once; around 14% is in the top ten. Source material: PBMCs. The receptors stem from a woman aged 35 to 49 in good health. Some clones in this sample may be carry-over from other donors' samples.

The rearrangement uses TRBV15 and TRBJ2-5; D perhaps matches TRBD2 (6 bases). The CDR3 has 17 amino acids. Trimming shortened V by 8 bases and J by 0 bases, and 22 bases separated the two germline ends. Per germline, CDR1 LNHNV and CDR2 YYDKDF (reference sequence). CDR3 nucleotide sequence: TGTGCCACCTCCCCGGGGGTGGCTACGGAGTACCAAGAGACCCAGTACTTC. It specifies CATSPGVATEYQETQYF.

The chain carries TRBV15 and TRBJ2-7; D perhaps matches TRBD1 (5 bases). V was cut by 1 base and J by 2 bases, with 15 bases left in between. Germline CDR1 reads LNHNV; CDR2 reads YYDKDF (reference sequence). The CDR3 runs to 16 residues. DNA for the CDR3: TGTGCCACCAGCAGAGCTGTCGCGGACATAGCCTACGAGCAGTACTTC. It translates to CATSRAVADIAYEQYF.

The chain carries TRBV7-2 and TRBJ2-7; 10 nucleotides agree with TRBD2. The CDR3 sequence is 15 residues long. The germline V gene encodes CDR1 SGHTA and CDR2 FQGNSA. The trim removed 4 bases at V and 5 bases at J, leaving 8 bases unmatched. The CDR3 DNA is TGTGCCAGCAGCTCCGGACTAGCGGCCGCCCACGAGCAGTACTTC. The encoded protein is CASSSGLAAAHEQYF.

The V call is TRBV25-1, the J call TRBJ2-7, with D hard to call. V was trimmed by 5 bases and J by 3 bases, leaving 14 bases between them. Per the germline V gene, CDR1 is MGHDK and CDR2 is SYGVNS. CDR3 size: 14 residues. CDR3 in DNA: TGTGCCAGCAGTCAAAGGTCGTCCTTCTACGAGCAGTACTTC. Residues: CASSQRSSFYEQYF.

Worth noting for this clone: A single base is all that separates this from a far larger clone, so a read error is likely. The CDR3 is CASSPSGAESYGYAF. In DNA form, the CDR3 reads TGTGCCAGCAGCCCATCCGGGGCCGAGTCCTATGGCTACGCCTTC. The rearrangement uses TRBV4-2 and TRBJ1-2; tentative D call: TRBD1 (5 bases). Germline V gene sequence: CDR1 LGHNA, CDR2 YNFKEQ. This CDR3 region has 15 residues.

The rearrangement uses TRBV5-1 and TRBJ2-7; weak D call: TRBD2 (5 bases). The CDR3 is made up of 15 amino acids. V lost 4 bases and J lost 5, with 19 bases in between. Germline CDR1 SGHRS, CDR2 YFSETQ. Here the CDR3 DNA reads TGCGCCAGCAGCGCAGCGGCCCGCCCGGCCCACGAGCAGTACTTC. This gives the protein CASSAAARPAHEQYF.

To note about this clone: Other DNA sequences in the same sample also yield this CDR3. The chain recombines TRBV29-1 with TRBJ2-5; 10 bases align to TRBD1. Germline-derived CDR1 and CDR2 are SQVTM and ANQGSEA. CDR3 length equals 14 residues. With V trimmed by 4 bases and J by 5 bases, 7 bases remained unmatched. CDR3 nucleotide sequence: TGCAGCGTTGGCTGGGACAGGGGCCGGGAGACCCAGTACTTC. Translating it yields CSVGWDRGRETQYF.

The sample holds a few counts of this clone. The chain uses TRBV11-2 and TRBJ2-2; 16 bases match TRBD2. The CDR3 has 17 amino acids. Germline CDR1 and CDR2: SGHAT and FQNNGV. Unmatched junction bases numbered 4, after V lost 5 bases and J lost 4 bases. The CDR3 region has the DNA TGTGCCAGCAGCAAGGGACTAGCGGGAGGGCCCACCGGGGAGCTGTTTTTT. Translated: CASSKGLAGGPTGELFF.

The V call is TRBV4-3, the J call TRBJ2-7; D is perhaps TRBD1 (6 bases). Germline-derived CDR1 and CDR2 are LGHNA and YSLEER. V shed 3 bases and J shed 7 bases, with 22 bases lying between them. This CDR3 spans 16 amino acids. The CDR3 DNA follows: TGCGCCAGCAGCCAGTACTTACAGGGAGCCACCGGGGAGCAGTACTTC. This translates into CASSQYLQGATGEQYF.

The chain joins TRBV28 to TRBJ2-6, with D possibly being TRBD2 (6 bases). Trimming shortened V by 3 bases and J by 1 base, and 13 bases separated the two germline ends. The CDR3 runs to 17 residues. Germline-derived CDR1 and CDR2 are MDHEN and SYDVKM. CDR3 amino acids: CASSFNPGDSGANVLTF. The CDR3 DNA follows: TGTGCCAGCAGTTTCAACCCGGGAGATTCTGGGGCCAACGTCCTGACTTTC.

This sequence joins TRBV2 and TRBJ2-5, with unresolved D. The J call is doubtful: the DNA matches TRBJ2-7 better. CDR3 length: 11 residues. Germline CDR1 SNHLY, CDR2 FYNNEI. For the CDR3, the DNA is TGTGCCAGCAGTGAAGGTGCCGAGCAGTACTTC. Its translation is CASSEGAEQYF.

The chain links TRBV30 to TRBJ2-3; 7 bases agree with TRBD2. CDR1 GTSNPN and CDR2 SVGIG come from the germline V gene (reference sequence). CDR3 length: 13 amino acids. J gave up 4 bases and V 1 base, and 2 bases lay outside the gene matches. In DNA form, the CDR3 reads TGTGCCTGGAGTGGGGGGGGTCCAGATACGCAGTATTTT. It is translated as CAWSGGGPDTQYF.

The V gene is TRBV30, the J gene TRBJ2-3, with TRBD1 matching over 10 bases. This CDR3 region has 15 residues. Germline trimming cut 1 base from V and 4 bases from J; bases unmatched to any gene: 5. CDR1 and CDR2 (germline): GTSNPN, SVGIG (reference sequence). The CDR3: CAWSATGGKADTQYF. The CDR3 nucleotides are TGTGCCTGGAGTGCGACAGGGGGCAAGGCAGATACGCAGTATTTT.

Many counts were recorded for this clone. V usage is TRBV28 and J usage is TRBJ1-2; tentatively, D is TRBD1 (6 bases). This CDR3 has 14 residues. V was cut by 8 bases and J by 0 bases, with 13 bases left in between. Germline V gene sequence: CDR1 MDHEN, CDR2 SYDVKM. CDR3 residues: CASVGTSTNYGYTF. The CDR3 coding sequence is TGTGCCAGCGTGGGGACATCGACTAACTATGGCTACACCTTC.

V gene TRBV6-1 combines with J gene TRBJ1-1; no clear D gene. The germline V gene encodes CDR1 MNHNS and CDR2 SASEGT. This CDR3 contains 14 residues. The V end was cut by 3 bases, the J end by 1 base, with 9 bases between. Here the CDR3 reads CASSEPGRNTEAFF. The CDR3 region has the DNA TGTGCCAGCAGTGAGCCAGGTAGGAACACTGAAGCTTTCTTT.

The chain recombines TRBV29-1 with TRBJ2-5; D is tentatively TRBD1 or TRBD2 (6 bases each). The end of the DNA aligns better with TRBJ2-7, so the J call may be wrong. This CDR3 is 13 amino acids long. Germline V gene sequence: CDR1 SQVTM, CDR2 ANQGSEA. CDR3 in amino acids: CSVRGGSSYEQYF. The CDR3 coding sequence is TGCAGCGTCCGAGGGGGGAGCTCCTACGAGCAGTACTTC.

This chain joins TRBV27 and TRBJ1-6; D gene ambiguous. Per germline, CDR1 MNHEY and CDR2 SMNVEV (reference sequence). Trimming shortened V by 2 bases and J by 9 bases, and 11 bases separated the two germline ends. This CDR3 is 14 amino acids long. The CDR3 sequence: CASSLRAGGSPLHF. The CDR3 DNA sequence: TGTGCCAGCAGTTTAAGGGCCGGAGGTTCACCCCTCCACTTT.

V usage is TRBV5-1 and J usage is TRBJ2-4; 9 bases are shared with TRBD2. Looked up from germline, CDR1 is SGHRS and CDR2 is YFSETQ. Trimming removed 2 bases from V and 0 bases from J; junction bases left unmatched: 3. This CDR3 is 16 amino acids long. Here the CDR3 reads CASSFLTSGAKNIQYF. Written as DNA, the CDR3 is TGCGCCAGCAGCTTCTTGACTAGCGGAGCCAAAAACATTCAGTACTTC.

This chain links TRBV5-5 with TRBJ2-7, with 7 bases identical to TRBD1. This CDR3 spans 14 amino acids. Germline CDR1 and CDR2: SGHKS and YYEKEE (reference sequence). The ends lost 4 bases at V and 2 bases at J; junction bases unmatched: 6. CDR3 sequence: CASSQGTETYEQYF. The CDR3 DNA sequence: TGTGCCAGCAGCCAGGGGACAGAAACCTACGAGCAGTACTTC.

This clone was seen more than once but under ten times. V gene TRBV7-2 combines with J gene TRBJ2-2; D is undetermined. The CDR3 is 15 residues long. V lost 0 bases and J 1 base, leaving 6 bases between the germline ends. Per germline, CDR1 SGHTA and CDR2 FQGNSA. This CDR3 reads CASSLAAGNTGELFF. The DNA for the CDR3 is TGTGCCAGCAGCTTAGCGGCCGGGAACACCGGGGAGCTGTTTTTT.

Note on this clone: One end of the junction fails to match germline, which may point to a read error. This chain joins TRBV7-2 and TRBJ1-2; D is perhaps TRBD1 (5 bases). In germline, CDR1 is SGHTA, CDR2 FQGNSA. The CDR3 sequence is 12 residues long. Here the CDR3 reads CAGSKLEGGYTF. The CDR3 nucleotides read TGTGCCGGCAGCAAGCTCGAGGGGGGCTACACCTTC.

This clone was seen just once. V is TRBV7-9 and J is TRBJ2-2; D is undetermined. CDR1 and CDR2 (germline): SEHNR, FQNEAQ (reference sequence). The CDR3 has 14 amino acids. Trimming shortened V by 6 bases and J by 7 bases, and 15 bases separated the two germline ends. The CDR3 region is CASRPPVRGGELFF. The CDR3 nucleotides read TGTGCCAGCAGGCCCCCCGTCCGAGGCGGGGAGCTGTTTTTT.